This T cell receptor (beta chain) appears in the sequencing data of a study of T cells in Graves' hyperthyroidism and ophthalmopathy. On the study more broadly: Peripheral blood was taken when the disease was first diagnosed, before any treatment began. Overall study results and limits: Also found in blood were most expanded thyroid clonotypes above 0.001.

V was shortened by 4 bases and J by 1 base, with 10 bases between the two germline ends. This CDR3 region has 13 residues. Germline CDR1 reads SQVTM; CDR2 reads ANQGSEA. RNA transcripts were the template for amplifying TCR beta CDR3 regions. The HTBI primer set drove a first-round RT-PCR of the TCR CDR3. From the multiplex PCR reads, TCRdb called clonotypes with MiXCR, one entry per CDR3 protein. The data show around 280,000 distinct CDR3 sequences, with 13% seen just once and roughly 7.5% held by the top ten. The sample, blood from the first hyperthyroidism diagnosis, precedes any ophthalmopathy symptoms. For this clonotype: What it recognizes is unknown.

The genes are TRBV29-1 and TRBJ2-5; the D gene is possibly TRBD2 (6 bases). The sequenced sample was blood. The sequence derives from a woman under 40 with Graves' hyperthyroidism that later progressed to Graves' ophthalmopathy. CDR3 sequence: CSVGDWSQETQYF. The CDR3 bases are TGCAGCGTTGGGGACTGGTCCCAAGAGACCCAGTACTTC.